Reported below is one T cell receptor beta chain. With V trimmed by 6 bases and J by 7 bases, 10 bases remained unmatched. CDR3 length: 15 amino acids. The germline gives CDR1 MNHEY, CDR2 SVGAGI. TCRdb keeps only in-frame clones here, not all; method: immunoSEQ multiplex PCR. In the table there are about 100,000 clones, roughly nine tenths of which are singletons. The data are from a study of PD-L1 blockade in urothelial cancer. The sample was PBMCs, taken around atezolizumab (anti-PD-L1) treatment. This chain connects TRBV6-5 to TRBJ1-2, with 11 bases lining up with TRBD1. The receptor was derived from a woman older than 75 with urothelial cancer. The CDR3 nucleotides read TGTGCCAGCAGCCGACGGACAGGGGGCGATCGTGGCTACACCTTC. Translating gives CASSRRTGGDRGYTF.